The rows below give T cell receptor beta chains drawn from one sample of a study of blood T cell repertoires in COVID-19. TCRdb keeps only in-frame clones here, not all; method: immunoSEQ multiplex PCR. Altogether 9,500 to 15,000 clones are present, around four fifths being singletons, with the ten largest covering about 4%. Material for sequencing was peripheral blood. These receptor sequences come from a woman aged 55 to 70 with acute or convalescent COVID-19. Each CDR3 is given with its conserved first and last residue. A D gene is named only where the DNA matches it firmly. Part of the rows lack a size; the others show once, few, many or a class for expanded clones.

CDR3	DNA	size	D	V	J
CASSQAWGRRVSYNEQFF	TGTGCCAGCAGCCAAGCCTGGGGTCGGCGGGTATCCTACAATGAGCAGTTCTTC	NA	NA	TRBV3-1/TRBV3-2	TRBJ2-1
CASSLDSQYGYTF	TGTGCCAGCAGCTTAGATTCCCAGTATGGCTACACCTTC	once	NA	TRBV7-9	TRBJ1-2
CASSLGTYTDTQYF	TGTGCCAGCAGCTTAGGGACTTACACAGATACGCAGTATTTT	NA	NA	TRBV7-9	TRBJ2-3
CASSFISRGYHEQYF	TGTGCCAGCAGTTTCATTTCGAGGGGGTATCACGAGCAGTACTTC	NA	NA	TRBV27	TRBJ2-7
CATAQDILGEQYF	TGTGCCACCGCCCAGGACATCCTGGGGGAGCAGTACTTC	NA	NA	TRBV7-3	TRBJ2-7
CASRDRVSGELFF	TGTGCCAGCCGGGACAGGGTGTCCGGGGAGCTGTTTTTT	NA	TRBD1	TRBV27	TRBJ2-2
CSASSYSSGNTIYF	TGCAGTGCTAGTTCCTATTCCTCTGGAAACACCATATATTTT	NA	NA	TRBV20-1	TRBJ1-3
CASIRTGADYGYTF	TGTGCCAGTATCCGGACAGGGGCCGACTATGGCTACACCTTC	NA	TRBD1	TRBV19	TRBJ1-2
CASSQEATSSGNTIYF	TGCGCCAGCAGCCAAGAGGCGACTAGCTCTGGAAACACCATATATTTT	NA	NA	TRBV4-1	TRBJ1-3
CAISGQGPNYGYTF	TGTGCCATCAGCGGACAGGGGCCTAACTATGGCTACACCTTC	once	TRBD1	TRBV10-3	TRBJ1-2
CASSPLTGDTIYF	TGCGCCAGCAGCCCCCTCACAGGGGACACCATATATTTT	NA	TRBD1	TRBV5-1	TRBJ1-3
CASSSGGRDYGYTF	TGTGCCAGCAGCTCAGGGGGCAGGGACTATGGCTACACCTTC	once	TRBD1	TRBV4-2	TRBJ1-2
CSVEDLRTGLRGYTF	TGCAGCGTTGAAGATCTCAGGACAGGGTTAAGAGGCTACACCTTC	NA	TRBD1	TRBV29-1	TRBJ1-2
CAIIRGEGTEAFF	TGTGCCATCATCAGGGGCGAGGGCACTGAAGCTTTCTTT	NA	NA	TRBV30	TRBJ1-1
CASSPSGGATDTQYF	TGTGCCAGCAGCCCTAGCGGGGGGGCGACAGATACGCAGTATTTT	NA	TRBD2	TRBV11-2	TRBJ2-3
CASSYWQGWHGYTF	TGTGCCAGCAGTTACTGGCAGGGCTGGCATGGCTACACCTTC	NA	NA	TRBV6-5	TRBJ1-2
CSASPGVGYTF	TGCAGTGCTAGTCCAGGGGTCGGCTACACCTTC	NA	NA	TRBV20-1	TRBJ1-2
CASSELSPVDRELPQHF	TGTGCCAGCAGTGAACTAAGTCCAGTGGACAGGGAGTTGCCCCAGCATTTT	NA	TRBD1	TRBV6-1	TRBJ1-5
CASKDTPISYTF	TGTGCCTCTAAGGACACCCCCATAAGCTACACCTTC	NA	NA	TRBV6-6	TRBJ1-2
CATSGMRSQPQHF	TGTGCCACCTCGGGAATGAGGAGTCAGCCCCAGCATTTT	NA	NA	TRBV2	TRBJ1-5
CASGGDRASPLHF	TGCGCCAGCGGGGGGGACAGGGCATCACCCCTCCACTTT	NA	TRBD1	TRBV10-1	TRBJ1-6
CSAATGLSYEQYF	TGCAGCGCCGCGACAGGACTCTCCTACGAGCAGTACTTC	NA	NA	TRBV29-1	TRBJ2-7
CAISGGDRRNYGYTF	TGTGCCATCAGTGGGGGGGACAGGAGAAACTATGGCTACACCTTC	NA	TRBD1	TRBV10-3	TRBJ1-2
CASSQANTGELFF	TGTGCCAGCAGCCAAGCTAACACCGGGGAGCTGTTTTTT	once	NA	TRBV14	TRBJ2-2
CASRSLAGTDTQYF	TGTGCCAGCCGGAGTCTAGCGGGCACAGATACGCAGTATTTT	few	TRBD2	TRBV27	TRBJ2-3
CASSVGQVRNEQFF	TGTGCCAGCAGCGTGGGACAGGTTCGGAATGAGCAGTTCTTC	NA	TRBD1	TRBV5-4	TRBJ2-1
CASSLPGFNSPLHF	TGTGCCAGCAGTTTACCCGGGTTTAATTCACCCCTCCACTTT	NA	NA	TRBV28	TRBJ1-6
CASSLGLGGYTF	TGTGCCAGCAGCCTAGGCCTGGGCGGCTACACCTTC	NA	NA	TRBV3-1/TRBV3-2	TRBJ1-2
CASSEMGITAHEKLFF	TGTGCCAGCAGTGAAATGGGCATAACCGCCCACGAAAAACTGTTTTTT	NA	NA	TRBV2	TRBJ1-4
CASSLDTSGGPLETQYF	TGTGCCAGCAGCTTAGACACTAGCGGGGGGCCGCTAGAGACCCAGTACTTC	NA	TRBD2	TRBV7-8	TRBJ2-5